This T cell receptor beta chain was obtained from a study of blood T cell repertoires in COVID-19 (TCRdb year 2020). Study-level background: The collaborator samples originated in the United States, Italy and Spain and spanned the acute and convalescent phases of COVID-19. HLA class I and class II types, where available, came from metadata supplied by the sample provider rather than from assay-based typing. The material from the prospective study consisted of cDNA or gDNA derived from T cells, B-cell-depleted T cells, or PBMCs. A freely available public database, intended as a resource for researchers studying the immune response to SARS-CoV-2, is where the repertoires were released. The samples were drawn from the first 160 participants of the ongoing ImmuneRACE study and from roughly 1,300 subjects provided by 6 global collaborators. Nearly every sample came with metadata listing a de-identified subject ID, COVID-19 status, age in years and sex. Subjects who had been exposed to COVID-19, were actively infected with it, or had recovered from it provided the deeply sampled blood TCRbeta repertoires that made up the dataset.

The CDR3 numbers 15 residues from cysteine through phenylalanine. The retained sequence is limited to the CDR3, 45 bases, with the frame set at the first base. V is shortened by 6 bases, J by 8 bases, and the region joining them spans 17 bases. For CDR1 and CDR2, the germline V gene (reference sequence) lists MNHEY and SMNVEV. Overall study results and their limits: How much clinical and demographic metadata was included differed by source and by participant, and the metadata was provided uncurated.

At one collaborating source in Seattle, patients were enrolled during active infection and were followed longitudinally through the course of disease. The collaborating institutions used their own protocols to collect whole blood in K2EDTA tubes. For TCRbeta analysis, collaborator samples were shipped as frozen whole blood, as isolated PBMCs, or as DNA extracted from either sample type. TCRbeta CDR3 regions were amplified from genomic DNA by means of the immunoSEQ Assay, a bias-controlled multiplex PCR. The paper's data handling went like this. The number of nucleated cells in each sample was estimated by amplification of reference gene primers within the assay. To quantify the absolute abundance of each unique TCRbeta CDR3 rearrangement, sequence reads were collapsed and filtered. For each sample, productive Simpson clonality was calculated by taking the square root of Simpson's diversity index across productive rearrangements. Here the immuneACCESS table is served through TCRdb, limited to in-frame sequences with V and J called. Missing clones are a known gap in these copies; in checked studies unresolved V genes cover under half, and the rest lacks a known reason. From that table come the V and J calls and clone size; the DNA was used to work out D and trimming. This sample has around 280,000 clones in its table, and nearly 90% of those were observed once. The ten biggest clones cover around 10% of the sample.

About this clone: What antigen it recognizes has not been identified. Base qualities are not provided; no much larger clone lies one nucleotide away.

This receptor was taken from a woman aged 30 to 39 with COVID-19, enrolled during active disease. Material for sequencing was peripheral blood. The chain couples TRBV27 to TRBJ1-6; the D gene identity is not certain. The encoded CDR3 is CASSPRMNRDSPLHF. The nucleotide sequence reads as follows: TGTGCCAGCAGCCCCCGAATGAATCGGGATTCACCCCTCCACTTT.